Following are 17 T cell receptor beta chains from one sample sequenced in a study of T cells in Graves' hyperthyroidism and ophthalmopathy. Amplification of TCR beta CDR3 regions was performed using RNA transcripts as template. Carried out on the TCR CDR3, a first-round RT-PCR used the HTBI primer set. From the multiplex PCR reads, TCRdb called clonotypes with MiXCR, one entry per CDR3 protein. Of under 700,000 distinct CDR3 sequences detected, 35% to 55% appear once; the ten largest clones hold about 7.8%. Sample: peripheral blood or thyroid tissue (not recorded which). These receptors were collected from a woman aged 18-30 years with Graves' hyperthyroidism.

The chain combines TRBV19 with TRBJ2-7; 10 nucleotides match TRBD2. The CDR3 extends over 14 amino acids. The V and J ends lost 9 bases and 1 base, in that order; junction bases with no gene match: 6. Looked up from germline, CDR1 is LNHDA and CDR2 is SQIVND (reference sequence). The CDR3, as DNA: TGTGCCAGCCGGACTAGCGGTCCTTCCTACGAGCAGTACTTC. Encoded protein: CASRTSGPSYEQYF.

The CDR3, as DNA: TGTGCCACGGAGGAAGGGAATGCCTACGAGCAGTACTTC. This gives the protein CATEEGNAYEQYF. The V call is TRBV10-3, the J call TRBJ2-7; TRBD2 might be the D (5 bases). Germline-derived CDR1 and CDR2 are ENHRY and SYGVKD. The CDR3 has 13 residues. V lost 10 bases to trimming and J lost 2 bases, with 15 bases between them.

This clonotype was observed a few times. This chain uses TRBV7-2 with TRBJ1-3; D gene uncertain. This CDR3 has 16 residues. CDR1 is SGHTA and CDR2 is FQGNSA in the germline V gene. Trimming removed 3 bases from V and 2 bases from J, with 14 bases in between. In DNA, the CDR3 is TGTGCCAGCAGCTTGGAGCCGGGAGGAGCTGGAAACACCATATATTTT. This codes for CASSLEPGGAGNTIYF.

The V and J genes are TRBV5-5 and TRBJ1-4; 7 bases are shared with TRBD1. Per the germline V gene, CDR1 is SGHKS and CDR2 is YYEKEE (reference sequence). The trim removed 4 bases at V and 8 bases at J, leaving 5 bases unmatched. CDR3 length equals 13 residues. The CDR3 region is CASSMTGNEKLFF. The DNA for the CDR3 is TGTGCCAGCAGCATGACAGGGAACGAAAAACTGTTTTTT.

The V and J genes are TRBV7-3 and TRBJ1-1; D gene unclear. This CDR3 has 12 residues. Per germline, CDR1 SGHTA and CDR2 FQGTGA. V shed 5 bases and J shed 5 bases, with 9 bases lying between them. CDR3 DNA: TGTGCCAGCAGCGTAGTTTGGACTGAAGCTTTCTTT. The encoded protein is CASSVVWTEAFF.

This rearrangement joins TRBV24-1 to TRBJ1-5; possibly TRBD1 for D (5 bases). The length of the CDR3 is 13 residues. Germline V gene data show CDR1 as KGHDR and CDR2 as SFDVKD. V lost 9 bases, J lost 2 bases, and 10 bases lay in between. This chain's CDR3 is CATHQGGNQPQHF. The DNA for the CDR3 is TGTGCCACCCACCAGGGAGGCAATCAGCCCCAGCATTTT.

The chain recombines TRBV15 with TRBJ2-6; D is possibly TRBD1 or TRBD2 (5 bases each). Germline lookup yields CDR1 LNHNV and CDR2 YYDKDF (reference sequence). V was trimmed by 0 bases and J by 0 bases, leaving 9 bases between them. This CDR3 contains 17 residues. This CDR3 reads CATSRDPGSSGANVLTF. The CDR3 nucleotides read TGTGCCACCAGCAGAGATCCAGGGAGCTCTGGGGCCAACGTCCTGACTTTC.

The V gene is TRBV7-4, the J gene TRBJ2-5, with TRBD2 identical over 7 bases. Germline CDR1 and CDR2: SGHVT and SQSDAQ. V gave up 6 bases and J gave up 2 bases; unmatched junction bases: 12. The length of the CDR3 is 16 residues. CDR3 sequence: CASRPGLGRLQETQYF. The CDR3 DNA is TGTGCCAGCAGACCAGGACTAGGTCGCCTTCAAGAGACCCAGTACTTC.

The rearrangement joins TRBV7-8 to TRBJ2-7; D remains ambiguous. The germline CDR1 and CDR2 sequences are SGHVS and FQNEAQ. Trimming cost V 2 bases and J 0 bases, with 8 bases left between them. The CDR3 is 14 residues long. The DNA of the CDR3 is TGTGCCAGCAGCTTAAAGGCCTTCTCCTACGAGCAGTACTTC. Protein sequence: CASSLKAFSYEQYF.

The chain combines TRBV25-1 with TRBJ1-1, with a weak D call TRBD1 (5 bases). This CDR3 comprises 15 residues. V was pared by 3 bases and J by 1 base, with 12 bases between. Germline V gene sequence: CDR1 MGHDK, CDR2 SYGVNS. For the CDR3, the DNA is TGTGCCAGCAGTGAGGTAGGGACTGGGAACACTGAAGCTTTCTTT. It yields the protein CASSEVGTGNTEAFF.

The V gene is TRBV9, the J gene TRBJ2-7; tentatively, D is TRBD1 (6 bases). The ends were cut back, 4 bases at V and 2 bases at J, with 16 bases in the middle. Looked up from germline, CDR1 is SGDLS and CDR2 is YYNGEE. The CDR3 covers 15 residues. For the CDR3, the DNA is TGTGCCAGCAGCTTAGTCAGGGGCGACCCCTACGAGCAGTACTTC. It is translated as CASSLVRGDPYEQYF.

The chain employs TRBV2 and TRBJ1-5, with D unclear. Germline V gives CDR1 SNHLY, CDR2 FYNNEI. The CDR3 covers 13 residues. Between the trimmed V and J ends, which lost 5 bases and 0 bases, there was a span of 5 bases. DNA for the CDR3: TGTGCCAGCAGTTTCGCTAGCAATCAGCCCCAGCATTTT. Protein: CASSFASNQPQHF.

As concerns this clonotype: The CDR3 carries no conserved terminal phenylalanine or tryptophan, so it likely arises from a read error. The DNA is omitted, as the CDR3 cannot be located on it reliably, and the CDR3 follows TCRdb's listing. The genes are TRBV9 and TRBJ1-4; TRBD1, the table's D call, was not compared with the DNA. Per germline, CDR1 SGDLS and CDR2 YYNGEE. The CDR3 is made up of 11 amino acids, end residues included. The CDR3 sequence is CASSVSGQGVL.

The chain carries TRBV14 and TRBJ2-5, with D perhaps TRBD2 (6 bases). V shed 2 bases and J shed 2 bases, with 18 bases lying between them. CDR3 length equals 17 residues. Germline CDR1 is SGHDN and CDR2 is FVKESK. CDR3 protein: CASSQPTSRDLQETQYF. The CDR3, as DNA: TGTGCCAGCAGCCAACCGACCTCGCGGGACTTGCAAGAGACCCAGTACTTC. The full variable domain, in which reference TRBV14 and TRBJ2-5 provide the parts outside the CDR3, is EAGVTQFPSHSVIEKGQTVTLRCDPISGHDNLYWYRRVMGKEIKFLLHFVKESKQDESGMPNNRFLAERTGGTYSTLKVQPAELEDSGVYFCASSQPTSRDLQETQYFGPGTRLLVL.

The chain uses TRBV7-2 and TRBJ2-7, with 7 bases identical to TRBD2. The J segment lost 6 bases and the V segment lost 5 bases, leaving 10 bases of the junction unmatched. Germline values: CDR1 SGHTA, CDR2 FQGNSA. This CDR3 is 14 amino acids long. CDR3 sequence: CASSPQGLGREQYF. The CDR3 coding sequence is TGTGCCAGCAGCCCCCAAGGACTAGGTCGCGAGCAGTACTTC.

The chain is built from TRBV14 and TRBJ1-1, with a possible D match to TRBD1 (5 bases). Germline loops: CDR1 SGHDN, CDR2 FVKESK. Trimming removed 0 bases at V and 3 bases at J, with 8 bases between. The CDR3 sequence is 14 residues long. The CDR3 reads CASSQDWDDTEAFF. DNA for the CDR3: TGTGCCAGCAGCCAAGATTGGGACGACACTGAAGCTTTCTTT.

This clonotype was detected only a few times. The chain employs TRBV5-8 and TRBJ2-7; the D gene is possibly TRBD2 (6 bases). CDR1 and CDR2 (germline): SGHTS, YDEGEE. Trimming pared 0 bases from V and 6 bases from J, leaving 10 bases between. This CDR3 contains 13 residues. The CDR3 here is CASSLGEDLEQYF. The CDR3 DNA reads TGTGCCAGCAGCTTGGGGGAGGATCTCGAGCAGTACTTC.